What follows describes a single TCR beta chain. This clone was counted between two and nine times. Its antigen remains unidentified. Base qualities are not recorded, but no much larger clone differs from it by a single base. This sample was included in a study of blood T cell repertoires in COVID-19 (TCRdb year 2020). For context, the study as a whole: Samples from collaborators originated in the United States, Italy and Spain and spanned both the acute and convalescent phases of COVID-19. The material from the prospective study consisted of cDNA or gDNA derived from T cells, B-cell-depleted T cells, or PBMCs. The dataset comprised deeply sampled blood TCRbeta repertoires from subjects exposed to, actively infected with, or recovered from COVID-19. The repertoires were made available in a free public database intended to serve as a resource for research on the immune response to SARS-CoV-2. The samples were drawn from two sources: the first 160 participants of the ongoing ImmuneRACE study, and about 1,300 subjects contributed by 6 global collaborators. Sample metadata almost always included a de-identified subject ID, COVID-19 status, age in years and sex. Where available, HLA class I and class II types were obtained from metadata supplied by the sample provider rather than from assay-based typing. Broad study findings and their caveats: How much clinical and demographic metadata was included differed by source and by participant, and the metadata was provided uncurated.

The germline V gene specifies SGHRS as CDR1 and YFSETQ as CDR2. Its CDR3 holds 24 amino acids, cysteine through phenylalanine. Only the CDR3 part of the read is kept: 72 bases, read in frame from the first base. Relative to germline, V is missing 4 bases and J is missing 3 bases, with 33 bases of the junction outside any gene match. Collaborating institutions collected whole blood in K2EDTA tubes following their own protocols. For TCRbeta analysis, collaborator samples were shipped as frozen whole blood, as isolated PBMCs, or as DNA extracted from either sample type. The immunoSEQ Assay, a bias-controlled multiplex PCR, was used to amplify TCRbeta CDR3 regions from genomic DNA. In the original analysis: The number of nucleated cells in each sample was estimated from the amplification of reference gene primers within the assay. To quantify the absolute abundance of each unique TCRbeta CDR3 rearrangement, sequence reads were collapsed and filtered. For each sample, productive Simpson clonality was calculated as the square root of Simpson's diversity index over productive rearrangements. TCRdb obtained this table from immuneACCESS and retained in-frame rearrangements with V and J assigned. These tables miss some clones; where compared with another copy, unresolved V genes account for less than half of the shortfall, and the remainder is unexplained. That table supplies the V and J calls and clone size; D and trimming were determined from the DNA. Here the sample has some 25,000 clones; roughly nine tenths occur a single time. The top ten clonotypes cover 7.5% to 10% of the sample.

This receptor was taken from a man aged 70 or older with acute or convalescent COVID-19. The chain couples TRBV5-1 to TRBJ2-3, with 9 bases aligning to TRBD1. The sequenced material came from peripheral blood. The CDR3 corresponds to CASSLNLWGKLLGQGKVVTDTQYF. The base sequence is TGCGCCAGCAGCCTCAATCTTTGGGGCAAATTACTAGGACAGGGGAAGGTAGTTACAGATACGCAGTATTTT.